The clone carrying this TCR beta chain was found a few times. Its antigen is as yet unknown. Relying on iRepertoire HTBI primers and Arm-PCR of CDR3 regions, the team built TCR beta libraries. Via MiXCR, TCRdb re-called the multiplex PCR reads, giving one row per CDR3 protein. The sample carries around 400,000 distinct CDR3 sequences, 23% recorded once. V dropped 2 bases and J dropped 4; count of bases not matched to a gene: 2. The length of the CDR3 is 15 residues. Germline CDR1 reads MNHEY; CDR2 reads SVGAGI. The sample comes from a study of regulatory T cells in long-lasting Graves disease. Time point denoted: persistent/refractory GD, antithyroid drugs over 5 years with positive TRAb. RNA from PBMCs was the source of the TCR library. EDTA tubes received about 10 milliliters of collected peripheral blood. Findings and caveats of the study: The study examined only peripheral blood, not thyroid tissue. Whereas new patients shared 800 to 1,000 public clonotypes, persistent patients shared more, at 2,500 to 3,500.

This receptor was identified in a female donor with Graves disease. The chain employs TRBV6-5 and TRBJ1-2, with TRBD1 identical over 12 bases. The input for sequencing was peripheral blood mononuclear cells (PBMCs), taken when the disease was refractory, from a patient treated with antithyroid drugs. The CDR3 loop is CASSYGTGGGYGYTF. Written as DNA, the CDR3 is TGTGCCAGCAGTTACGGGACAGGGGGCGGCTATGGCTACACCTTC.